The clone carrying this T cell receptor beta chain was seen a single time. Unmatched junction bases numbered 13, after V lost 4 bases and J lost 9 bases. CDR1 LGHNA and CDR2 YNFKEQ come from the germline V gene. CDR3 size: 17 residues. This specimen comes from a study of blood T cell repertoires in COVID-19. Study background: Sites in the United States, Italy and Spain provided acute and convalescent COVID-19 samples. T cells, B-cell-depleted T cells, or PBMCs supplied cDNA or gDNA.

Per the original methods: Amplification with reference gene primers provided the estimates of nucleated cell counts. TCRdb's table, derived via immunoSEQ multiplex PCR, lists solely in-frame clones and lacks some. Clonal size and the V and J genes are those of that table, whereas D and trimming came from the DNA. The sample records around 250,000 clones, approximately 85% being singletons. The V gene is TRBV4-2, the J gene TRBJ2-2; TRBD2 matches 11 bases. This clonotype was sampled from a man aged 45-60 years with active or convalescent COVID-19. Sequencing was done on a sample of peripheral blood. The CDR3, as DNA: TGTGCCAGCAGCCCAAGTGCCTATAGCGGGAGGGATAGGGAGCTGTTTTTT. This encodes CASSPSAYSGRDRELFF.